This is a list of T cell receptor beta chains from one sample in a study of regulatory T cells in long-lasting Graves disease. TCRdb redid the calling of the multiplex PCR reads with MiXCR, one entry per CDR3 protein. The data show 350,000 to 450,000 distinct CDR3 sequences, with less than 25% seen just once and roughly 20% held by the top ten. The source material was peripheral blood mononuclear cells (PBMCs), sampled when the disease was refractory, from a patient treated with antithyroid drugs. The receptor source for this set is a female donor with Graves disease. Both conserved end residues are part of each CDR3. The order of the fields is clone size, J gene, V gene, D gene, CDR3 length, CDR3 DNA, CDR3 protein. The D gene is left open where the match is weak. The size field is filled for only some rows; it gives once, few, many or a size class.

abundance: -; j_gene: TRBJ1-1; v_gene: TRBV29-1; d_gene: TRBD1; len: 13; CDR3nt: TGCAGCGTTCTAGACAGGGGACTAACTGAAGCTTTCTTT; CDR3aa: CSVLDRGLTEAFF
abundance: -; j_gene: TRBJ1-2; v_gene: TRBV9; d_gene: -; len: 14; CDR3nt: TGTGCCAGCAACCCCCTGGGTGGTAACTATGGCTACACCTTC; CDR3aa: CASNPLGGNYGYTF
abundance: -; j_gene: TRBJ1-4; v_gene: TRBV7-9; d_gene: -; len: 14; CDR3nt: TGTGCCAGCAAGAACGGGGGCTCGGATGAAAAACTGTTTTTT; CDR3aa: CASKNGGSDEKLFF
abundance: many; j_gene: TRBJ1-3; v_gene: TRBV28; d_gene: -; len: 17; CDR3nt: TGTGCCAGCAGTGGACCCGCGGGATCGATCTCTGGAAACACCATATATTTT; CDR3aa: CASSGPAGSISGNTIYF
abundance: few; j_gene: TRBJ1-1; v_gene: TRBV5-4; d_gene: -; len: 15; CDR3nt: TGTGCCAGCAGCCCGGGGGGTAGAGCGAACACTGAAGCTTTCTTT; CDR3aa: CASSPGGRANTEAFF
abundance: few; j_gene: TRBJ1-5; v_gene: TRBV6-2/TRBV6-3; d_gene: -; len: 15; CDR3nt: TGTGCCAGCAGTTACAACGGGTGGCGAAATCAGCCCCAGCATTTT; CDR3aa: CASSYNGWRNQPQHF
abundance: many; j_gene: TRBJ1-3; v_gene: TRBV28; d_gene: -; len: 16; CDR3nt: TGTGCCAGCAGTTTAGGGGGGGCTATCTCTGGAAACACCATATATTTT; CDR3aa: CASSLGGAISGNTIYF
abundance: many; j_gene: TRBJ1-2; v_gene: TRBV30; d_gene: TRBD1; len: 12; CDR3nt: TGTGCCTGGGCAGACAGGGACTATGGCTACACCTTC; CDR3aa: CAWADRDYGYTF
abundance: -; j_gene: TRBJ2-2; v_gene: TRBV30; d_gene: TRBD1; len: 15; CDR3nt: TGTGCCTGGAGTGGAGGGCAGGGGGCGACCGGGGAGCTGTTTTTT; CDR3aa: CAWSGGQGATGELFF
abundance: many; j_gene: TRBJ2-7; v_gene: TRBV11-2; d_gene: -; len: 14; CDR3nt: TGTGCCAGCAGCTTAGGGGGGACCCCCTACGAGCAGTACTTC; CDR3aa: CASSLGGTPYEQYF
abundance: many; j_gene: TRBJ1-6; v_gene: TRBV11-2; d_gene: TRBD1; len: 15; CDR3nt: TGTGCCAGCAGCCAGGGGGCTGAAAGGAATTCACCCCTCCACTTT; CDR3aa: CASSQGAERNSPLHF
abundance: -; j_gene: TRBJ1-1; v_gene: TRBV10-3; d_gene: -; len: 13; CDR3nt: TGTGCCACCACCGTCGGCATGAACACTGAAGCTTTCTTT; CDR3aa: CATTVGMNTEAFF
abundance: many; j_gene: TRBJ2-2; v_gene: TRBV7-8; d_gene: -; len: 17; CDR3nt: TGTGCCAGCAGCTCCAGATCCAGCGGACCGAACACCGGGGAGCTGTTTTTT; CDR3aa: CASSSRSSGPNTGELFF
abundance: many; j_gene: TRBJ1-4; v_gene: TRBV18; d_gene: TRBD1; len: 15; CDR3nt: TGTGCCAGCTCCCTGGGACAGGGAACTAATGAAAAACTGTTTTTT; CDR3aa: CASSLGQGTNEKLFF
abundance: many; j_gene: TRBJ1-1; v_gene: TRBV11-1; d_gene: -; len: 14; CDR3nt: TGTGCCAGCAGCTTAGTACCCGGGGGCGGGGAAGCTTTCTTT; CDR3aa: CASSLVPGGGEAFF
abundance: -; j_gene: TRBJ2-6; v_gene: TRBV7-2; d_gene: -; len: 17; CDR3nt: TGTGCCAGCAGCTTAGTGGGCGGACAGTCTGGGGCCAACGTCCTGACTTTC; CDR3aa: CASSLVGGQSGANVLTF
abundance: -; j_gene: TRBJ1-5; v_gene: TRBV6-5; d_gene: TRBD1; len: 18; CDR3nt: TGTGCCAGCAGTTACACCGCACAGGGGGCGCATAGCAATCAGCCCCAGCATTTT; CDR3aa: CASSYTAQGAHSNQPQHF
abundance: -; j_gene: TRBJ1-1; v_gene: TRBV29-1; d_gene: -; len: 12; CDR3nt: TGCAGCGCCTGGAATAGGGCAGTTGAAGCTTTCTTT; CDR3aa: CSAWNRAVEAFF
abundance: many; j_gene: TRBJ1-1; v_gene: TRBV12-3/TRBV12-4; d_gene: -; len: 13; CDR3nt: TGTGCCAGCAGAAACTCCGATCGGACTGAAGCTTTCTTT; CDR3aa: CASRNSDRTEAFF
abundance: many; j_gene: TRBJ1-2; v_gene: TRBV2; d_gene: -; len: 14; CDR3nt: TGTGCCAGCAGTGAAGCGCTCAGGGAGCGCGGCTACACCTTC; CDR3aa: CASSEALRERGYTF
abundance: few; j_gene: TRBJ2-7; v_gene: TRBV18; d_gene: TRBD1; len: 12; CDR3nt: TGTGCCAGCTCAGCAGGGGGCGGCGAGCAGTACTTC; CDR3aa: CASSAGGGEQYF
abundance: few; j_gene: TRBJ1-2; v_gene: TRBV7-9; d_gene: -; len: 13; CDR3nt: TGTGCCAGCAGCTTAACAGCTAGCTATGGCTACACCTTC; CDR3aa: CASSLTASYGYTF
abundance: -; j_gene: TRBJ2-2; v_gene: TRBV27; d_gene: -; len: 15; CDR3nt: TGTGCCAGCAATCCAGAGGGGGCGAACACCGGGGAGCTGTTTTTT; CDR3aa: CASNPEGANTGELFF
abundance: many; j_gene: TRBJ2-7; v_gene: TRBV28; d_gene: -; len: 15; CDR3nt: TGTGCCAGCAGCCTCTGGGAAAGGGTGGGGGACGAGCAGTACTTC; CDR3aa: CASSLWERVGDEQYF
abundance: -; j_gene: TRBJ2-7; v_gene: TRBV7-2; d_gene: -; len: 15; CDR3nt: TGTGCCAGCAGCTTAAGGGGGGCGGGGGACTACGAGCAGTACTTC; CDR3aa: CASSLRGAGDYEQYF
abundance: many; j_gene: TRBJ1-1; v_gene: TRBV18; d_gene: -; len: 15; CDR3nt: TGTGCCAGCTCACCACCCGCACAGATGAACACTGAAGCTTTCTTT; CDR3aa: CASSPPAQMNTEAFF